The present TCR beta chain was sequenced within a study of ipilimumab plus nivolumab after autologous stem cell transplantation. On the study more broadly: Median doses per patient: a few ipilimumab, 7 or 8 nivolumab.

Per the germline V gene, CDR1 is KGHSH and CDR2 is LQKENI. Deletions cut 2 bases from V and 3 bases from J, with 8 bases between. The CDR3 loop spans 14 amino acids. Some clones are missing from TCRdb's copy, which holds only in-frame ones; the method was immunoSEQ multiplex PCR. The sample lists some 41,000 clones, 85% to 95% occurring once. Material: PBMCs, obtained in a trial of ipilimumab plus nivolumab as post-transplant consolidation. This chain joins TRBV18 and TRBJ1-5; no firm D call. The origin of this receptor is a male donor with multiple myeloma. CDR3 loop: CASSPGPLNQPQHF. The DNA of the CDR3 is TGTGCCAGCTCACCAGGACCACTCAATCAGCCCCAGCATTTT.